This T cell receptor beta chain was found in a study of CD8+CD57+ T cells in acquired aplastic anemia. Genomic DNA constituted the template upon which TCR beta VDJ and CDR3 profiling was performed. TCRdb re-derived calls from the reads in MiXCR, one entry per CDR3 protein. Among about 170,000 distinct CDR3 sequences listed, around 48% were seen once. Sequencing involved patients with CD8+CD57+ cell expansion previously shown by flow cytometry. Among the patients, all had severe acquired aplastic anemia. This clonotype was seen repeatedly, ten times or more. The CDR3 has 16 amino acids. Looked up from germline, CDR1 is LNHDA and CDR2 is SQIVND (reference sequence). V shed 11 bases and J shed 2 bases, with 24 bases lying between them.

The clonotype was recovered from a human donor with aplastic anemia. The sequenced sample consisted of sorted CD4+, CD8+, or CD8+CD57+ T cells (not recorded which) from PBMCs. The V and J genes are TRBV19 and TRBJ1-2, with D possibly matching TRBD1 (5 bases). DNA for the CDR3: TGTGCCGCAAAGGGAGGGGCCACCACCCAGAACTATGGCTACACCTTC. This codes for CAAKGGATTQNYGYTF.